This TCR beta chain comes out of a study of CD8+ T cells in alopecia areata. Per the germline V gene, CDR1 is MNHEY and CDR2 is SMNVEV (reference sequence). Between the trimmed V and J ends, which lost 5 bases and 0 bases, there was a span of 20 bases. The CDR3 runs 18 residues. cDNA reverse transcribed from extracted RNA served as the sequencing template. Using immunoSEQ multiplex PCR, the repertoire was profiled, and TCRdb retains in-frame clones only, with some absent. The data hold some 200,000 clones, with approximately 53% observed a single time. The sequencing input was CD8+ T cells sorted from blood. This clonotype was obtained from a human donor in good health. The rearrangement links TRBV27 to TRBJ2-4, with a weak D call TRBD1 (5 bases). The CDR3 region has the DNA TGTGCCAGCAGTCCCCCGTATAGGGGCCCGATAGCCAAAAACATTCAGTACTTC. Translation gives CASSPPYRGPIAKNIQYF.